This T cell receptor beta chain is drawn from a study of cytomegalovirus exposure and HLA in healthy donors. With 60 Vbeta and 13 Jbeta primers, the PCR was carried out. Produced via immunoSEQ multiplex PCR; TCRdb's table is partial and in-frame only. The sample holds some 180,000 clones; roughly 78% are singletons and the top ten take around 1.9%. The germline V gene encodes CDR1 LGHNA and CDR2 YSLEER. The ends lost 1 base at V and 12 bases at J; junction bases unmatched: 9. There are 15 residues in the CDR3. This chain connects TRBV4-3 to TRBJ2-1; 10 bases are shared with TRBD2. The sequencing sample was made of PBMCs. This receptor was obtained from a woman aged 25 to 39 in good health and CMV-seronegative. Written as DNA, the CDR3 is TGCGCCAGCAGCCAAGTGAGGACTAGCGGTAACCGGCAGTTCTTC. Amino acid sequence: CASSQVRTSGNRQFF.